This T cell receptor (beta chain) came from a study of CD8 T cells in Susac syndrome. With random hexamers, about 0.5 to 1 ug RNA was reverse transcribed. The amplification used immunoSEQ multiplex PCR on TCR beta CDR3; it spanned 54 Vbeta and 13 Jbeta. Each CDR3 protein gets one entry after TCRdb re-called the immunoSEQ multiplex PCR reads with MiXCR. This table holds tens of thousands of distinct CDR3 sequences, around 94% found once. TCR beta sequencing covered blood CD8+ and CD4+ T cells. Sequencing used CD4+ T cells from PBMCs. This TCR derives from a human donor with Susac syndrome.

CDR3 nucleotides: TGCAGCGTCCAGTCGGGACGACGGGACACCGGGGAGCTGTTTTTT. As protein: CSVQSGRRDTGELFF. This chain links TRBV29-1 with TRBJ2-2, with D tentatively TRBD1 or TRBD2 (5 bases each). Looked up from germline, CDR1 is SQVTM and CDR2 is ANQGSEA. V was clipped by 6 bases and J by 3 bases, with 17 bases between them. CDR3 length equals 15 residues.